This record covers a single TCR beta chain. This sample stems from a study of cytomegalovirus exposure and HLA in healthy donors. About the research overall: As an earlier analysis found, around 200 million T cells yielded about 120 million unique TCR beta sequences.

The PCR had 60 Vbeta and 13 Jbeta primers. Data came from immunoSEQ multiplex PCR; TCRdb stores just in-frame clones and leaves some out. Among about 190,000 clones listed, over 80% were seen once. The sequenced sample was PBMCs. The source of this sequence is a young man in good health and CMV-seronegative.

CDR3 loop: CASSEGEGEETQYF. The CDR3 DNA follows: TGTGCCAGCAGTGAGGGGGAGGGAGAAGAGACCCAGTACTTC. The gene calls are TRBV25-1 and TRBJ2-5; 7 bases fit TRBD2. Germline V CDR1 and CDR2: MGHDK, SYGVNS. J gave up 3 bases and V 3 bases, and 4 bases lay outside the gene matches. This CDR3 has 14 amino acids.